The clone carrying this TCR beta chain was detected only a few times. Its specificity is unknown. The data derive from a study of cytomegalovirus exposure and HLA in healthy donors. Points from the study as a whole: Associated with HLA alleles at 0.05 false discovery rate in a later analysis were about 17,000 TCR beta sequences.

The V and J ends lost 5 bases and 3 bases respectively, with 18 bases between them. Germline CDR1 reads SGHDT; CDR2 reads YYEEEE. CDR3 length equals 15 residues. The primer mix had 60 Vbeta and 13 Jbeta primers. Profiling relied on immunoSEQ multiplex PCR, and the TCRdb table lists in-frame clones only, not all of them. The sample lists under 150,000 clones; roughly 85% were seen once. Each donor's status was that of a healthy bone marrow donor. The chain is built from TRBV5-6 and TRBJ2-7; possible D gene TRBD1, 6 bases. Sample: PBMCs. The TCR was taken from a male donor in good health and CMV-seronegative. DNA for the CDR3: TGTGCCAGCAGTCTTCCTCGGGACACGATCTACGAGCAGTACTTC. This sequence encodes CASSLPRDTIYEQYF.